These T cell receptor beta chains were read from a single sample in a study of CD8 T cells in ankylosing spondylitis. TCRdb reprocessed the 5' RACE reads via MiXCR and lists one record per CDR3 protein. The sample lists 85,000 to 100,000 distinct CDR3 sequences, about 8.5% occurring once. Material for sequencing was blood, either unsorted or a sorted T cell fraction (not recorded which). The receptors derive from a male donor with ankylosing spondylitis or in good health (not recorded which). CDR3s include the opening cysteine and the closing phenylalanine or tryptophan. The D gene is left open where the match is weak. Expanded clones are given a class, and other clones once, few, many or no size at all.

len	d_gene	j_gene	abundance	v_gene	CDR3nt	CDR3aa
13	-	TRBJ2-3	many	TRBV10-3	TGTGCCATCAGTGAAGGGGTGAGAGATACGCAGTATTTT	CAISEGVRDTQYF
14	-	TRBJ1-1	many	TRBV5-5	TGTGCCAGCAGCTTCGGCGGCGGAAAAACTGAAGCTTTCTTT	CASSFGGGKTEAFF
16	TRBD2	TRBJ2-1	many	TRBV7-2	TGTGCCAGCAGCACCCTAGCGGGGGGCAACTACAATGAGCAGTTCTTC	CASSTLAGGNYNEQFF
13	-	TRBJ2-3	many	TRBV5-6	TGTGCCAGCAGCTTCCAGGGCGGGGATACGCAGTATTTT	CASSFQGGDTQYF
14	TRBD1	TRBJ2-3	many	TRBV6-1	TGTGCCAGCACGAGGACAGGGGGCGAAGATACGCAGTATTTT	CASTRTGGEDTQYF
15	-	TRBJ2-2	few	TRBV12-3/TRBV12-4	TGTGCCAGCAGTTTACCTAGAGGGTCCCCCGGGGAGCTGTTTTTT	CASSLPRGSPGELFF
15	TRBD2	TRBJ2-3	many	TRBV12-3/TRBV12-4	TGTGCCAGCACCAAAAGCGGGGGGGCCAGGGATACGCAGTATTTT	CASTKSGGARDTQYF
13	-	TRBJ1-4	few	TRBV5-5	TGTGCCAGCAGCTTGGATGGGGCTCGAAAACTGTTTTTT	CASSLDGARKLFF
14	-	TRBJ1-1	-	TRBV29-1	TGCAGCGTTGAAGCTAAGCTGGCGAACACTGAAGCTTTCTTT	CSVEAKLANTEAFF
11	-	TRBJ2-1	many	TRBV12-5	TGTGCTAGTGGTTTGAACGATGAGCAGTTCTTC	CASGLNDEQFF
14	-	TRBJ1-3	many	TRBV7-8	TGTGCCAGCAGCCCCAGGAGAGTCCCGAACACCATATATTTT	CASSPRRVPNTIYF
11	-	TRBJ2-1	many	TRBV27	TGTGCCAGCAGTTCAGTTTATGAGCAGTTCTTC	CASSSVYEQFF
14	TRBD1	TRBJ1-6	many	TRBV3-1	TGTGCCAGCAGCCAACGGGACAGCAATTCACCCCTCCACTTT	CASSQRDSNSPLHF
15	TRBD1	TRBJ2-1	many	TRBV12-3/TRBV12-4	TGTGCCAGCAGCGGACAGGGGTGGGAGGCCAATGAGCAGTTCTTC	CASSGQGWEANEQFF
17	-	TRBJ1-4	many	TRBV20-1	TGCAGTGCTAGAATTAGCTGGGAGGTCCCAACTAATGAAAAACTGTTTTTT	CSARISWEVPTNEKLFF
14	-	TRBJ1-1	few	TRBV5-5	TGTGCCAGCAGCTTGCTAGACAGGAACACTGAAGCTTTCTTT	CASSLLDRNTEAFF
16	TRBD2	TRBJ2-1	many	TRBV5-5	TGTGCCAGCAGCTTCCGACTAGCGGGGCTCAACAATGAGCAGTTCTTC	CASSFRLAGLNNEQFF
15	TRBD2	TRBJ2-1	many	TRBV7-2	TGTGCCAGCAGCTTAGCCGGGGGGGCCTACAATGAGCAGTTCTTC	CASSLAGGAYNEQFF
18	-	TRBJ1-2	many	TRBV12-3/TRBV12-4	TGTGCCAGCAGTTCGAGCGTTGACAGACGCCTTGCGAACTATGGCTACACCTTC	CASSSSVDRRLANYGYTF
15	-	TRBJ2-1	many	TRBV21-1	TGTGCCAGCAGCAAAAACAGGGAGGAATACAATGAGCAGTTCTTC	CASSKNREEYNEQFF
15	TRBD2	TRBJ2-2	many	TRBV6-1	TGTGCCAGCAGCCGGACTAGCGGGACCCACGGGGAGCTGTTTTTT	CASSRTSGTHGELFF
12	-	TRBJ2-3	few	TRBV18	TGTGCCAGCTCACCCCAGTCAGATACGCAGTATTTT	CASSPQSDTQYF
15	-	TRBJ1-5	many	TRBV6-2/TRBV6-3	TGTGCCAGCAGTTACGGTGGGGCGAGCAATCAGCCCCAGCATTTT	CASSYGGASNQPQHF
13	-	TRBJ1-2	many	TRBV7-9	TGTGCCAGCAGCCCCGTTGCTAACTATGGCTACACCTTC	CASSPVANYGYTF
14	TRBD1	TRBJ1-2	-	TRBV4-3	TGCGCCAGCAGCCTCAGGACAGGGGATTTAGGCTACACCTTC	CASSLRTGDLGYTF
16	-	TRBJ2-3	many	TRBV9	TGTGCCAGCAGCTCCCGCGGCTCCATAAGCACAGATACGCAGTATTTT	CASSSRGSISTDTQYF
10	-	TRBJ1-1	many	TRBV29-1	TGCAGCGTTGCTGGCGCTGAAGCTTTCTTT	CSVAGAEAFF